These 26 T cell receptor beta chains originate from one sample sequenced in a study of shared clonotypes between healthy human individuals. Generated by immunoSEQ multiplex PCR, the TCRdb table keeps only in-frame clones and is missing some. The sample includes 2 million to 3 million clones, over 85% of them seen just once. The material sequenced was naive CD4+ T cells sorted from blood. The subset was: CD45RA+ positively selected. These receptors all stem from a man between 18 and 29 years old in good health.

The chain recombines TRBV4-1 with TRBJ1-2; a possible D gene is TRBD1 (6 bases). The germline gives CDR1 MGHRA, CDR2 YSYEKL. This CDR3 has 16 amino acids. V was clipped by 0 bases and J by 7 bases, with 18 bases between them. The CDR3 reads CASSQDEGGGSGGYTF. Here the CDR3 DNA reads TGCGCCAGCAGCCAAGATGAAGGGGGTGGCTCTGGTGGCTACACCTTC.

Comments on this clone: The sample has other DNA sequences that encode this CDR3 too. The rearrangement uses TRBV18 and TRBJ2-3; no definite D call. V was cut by 4 bases and J by 3 bases, with 5 bases left in between. CDR1 is KGHSH, CDR2 LQKENI, per germline. The CDR3 consists of 12 residues. CDR3 residues: CASSQSTDTQYF. The DNA for the CDR3 is TGTGCCAGCTCACAAAGTACAGATACGCAGTATTTT.

This sequence joins TRBV12-5 and TRBJ1-1, with a weak D call TRBD1 (5 bases). Trimming removed 1 base from V and 9 bases from J, with 9 bases in between. Looked up from germline, CDR1 is LGHNT and CDR2 is FRNRAP. The CDR3 is 12 amino acids. The CDR3 protein is CASGLAGLQAFF. CDR3 coding DNA: TGTGCTAGTGGTTTGGCGGGACTCCAAGCTTTCTTT. Full variable domain (rest looked up from reference TRBV12-5 and TRBJ1-1): DARVTQTPRHKVTEMGQEVTMRCQPILGHNTVFWYRQTMMQGLELLAYFRNRAPLDDSGMPKDRFSAEMPDATLATLKIQPSEPRDSAVYFCASGLAGLQAFFGQGTRLTVV.

The chain recombines TRBV6-6 with TRBJ2-7; D possibly corresponds to TRBD2 (5 bases). The CDR3 runs to 12 residues. Trimming shortened V by 5 bases and J by 6 bases, and 11 bases separated the two germline ends. Looked up from germline, CDR1 is MNHNY and CDR2 is SVGAGI (reference sequence). The CDR3 reads CASSDTEGEQYF. The CDR3 DNA follows: TGTGCCAGCAGTGACACAGAGGGCGAGCAGTACTTC.

The J gene is TRBJ2-1, the V gene TRBV11-2; TRBD1 aligns across 8 bases. J gave up 4 bases and V 0 bases, and 8 bases lay outside the gene matches. Germline lookup yields CDR1 SGHAT and CDR2 FQNNGV. This CDR3 region has 17 residues. The CDR3 spells CASSLDQGAPSYNEQFF. CDR3 sequence (DNA): TGTGCCAGCAGCTTAGATCAGGGGGCCCCCTCTTACAATGAGCAGTTCTTC.

As DNA, the CDR3 is TGTGCCAGTCGGGGGGGGTATAATTCACCCCTCCACTTT. As protein: CASRGGYNSPLHF. The chain links TRBV6-6 to TRBJ1-6, with a tentative D call TRBD1 (5 bases). The CDR3 runs 13 residues. Trimming pared 9 bases from V and 4 bases from J, leaving 10 bases between. CDR1 MNHNY and CDR2 SVGAGI come from the germline V gene (reference sequence).

CDR3 residues: CAWSLQHNKNGYTF. The CDR3 region has the DNA TGTGCCTGGAGTTTACAGCACAACAAGAACGGCTACACCTTC. The rearrangement uses TRBV30 and TRBJ1-2; no reliable D call. The CDR3 totals 14 residues. V was pared by 2 bases and J by 8 bases, with 18 bases between. The V gene's germline CDR1 is GTSNPN and CDR2 SVGIG (reference sequence).

The chain links TRBV2 to TRBJ1-3; the D gene is possibly TRBD1 (5 bases). The CDR3 totals 17 residues. Germline V lookup: CDR1 SNHLY, CDR2 FYNNEI. Trimming took off 1 base at V and 0 bases at J, with 13 bases between the two ends. The CDR3 spells CASSEGRGGYSGNTIYF. In DNA, the CDR3 is TGTGCCAGCAGTGAAGGCCGGGGCGGTTACTCTGGAAACACCATATATTTT.

Details on this clone: Within the sample, other DNA sequences also encode this same CDR3. The V and J genes are TRBV5-5 and TRBJ2-2; 8 nucleotides agree with TRBD1. V shed 3 bases, J shed 4 bases, and the junction held 5 bases outside the gene matches. The germline gives CDR1 SGHKS, CDR2 YYEKEE (reference sequence). The CDR3 has 15 amino acids. The CDR3 loop reads CASSSGTGGTGELFF. The CDR3 nucleotides are TGTGCCAGCAGCTCCGGGACAGGAGGCACCGGGGAGCTGTTTTTT.

The chain recombines TRBV5-1 with TRBJ2-3; D gene unclear. Deletions cut 4 bases from V and 6 bases from J, with 12 bases between. The CDR3 runs 13 residues. Germline V gives CDR1 SGHRS, CDR2 YFSETQ. As DNA, the CDR3 is TGCGCCAGCAGCGACGGACCCCGGGATACGCAGTATTTT. Protein product: CASSDGPRDTQYF. The whole variable domain, filled in from reference TRBV5-1 and TRBJ2-3, reads KAGVTQTPRYLIKTRGQQVTLSCSPISGHRSVSWYQQTPGQGLQFLFEYFSETQRNKGNFPGRFSGRQFSNSRSEMNVSTLELGDSALYLCASSDGPRDTQYFGPGTRLTVL.

This chain links TRBV5-8 with TRBJ2-1, with 10 positions matching TRBD2. This CDR3 comprises 15 residues. Germline assignment: CDR1 SGHTS and CDR2 YDEGEE. The V gene end was trimmed by 6 bases and the J gene end by 6 bases; junction bases not matched to a gene: 9. CDR3 loop: CASNLLAGIPNEQFF. DNA of the CDR3: TGTGCCAGCAACCTACTAGCGGGAATCCCCAATGAGCAGTTCTTC.

This chain links TRBV7-2 with TRBJ2-2; 8 nucleotides match TRBD2. Trimming removed 5 bases from V and 16 bases from J; junction bases left unmatched: 6. The length of the CDR3 is 11 residues. Germline loops: CDR1 SGHTA, CDR2 FQGNSA. For the CDR3, the DNA is TGTGCCAGCAGCCCCGGGGGGGACAAGTTTTTT. Amino acids: CASSPGGDKFF.

Turning to this clone: Other DNA sequences within the sample encode an identical CDR3. The chain employs TRBV9 and TRBJ2-5; 10 nucleotides align to TRBD2. Trimming removed 0 bases from V and 1 base from J; junction bases left unmatched: 3. Germline CDR1 and CDR2: SGDLS and YYNGEE. The CDR3 is 16 amino acids. The CDR3 DNA sequence: TGTGCCAGCAGCGTAGCGGGACTAGCGTCCCAAGAGACCCAGTACTTC. This gives the protein CASSVAGLASQETQYF.

The CDR3 DNA reads TGTGCCAGCAGTGAAACGGGTCCGGGACAGCGAACAGATACGCAGTATTTT. Its protein is CASSETGPGQRTDTQYF. The chain is built from TRBV6-1 and TRBJ2-3, with 7 bases identical to TRBD1. The CDR3 runs to 17 residues. After removal of 2 bases from V and 3 bases from J, the junction contained 11 bases not matched to a gene. Per germline, CDR1 MNHNS and CDR2 SASEGT.

This clone has only one observation. The rearrangement uses TRBV5-4 and TRBJ2-5; D ambiguous. Trimming shortened V by 4 bases and J by 5 bases, and 18 bases separated the two germline ends. Germline V gene data show CDR1 as SGHNT and CDR2 as YYREEE (reference sequence). CDR3 size: 15 residues. The CDR3 nucleotides are TGTGCCAGCAGCCCCCGGGCTAGTATGGCCGAGACCCAGTACTTC. It codes for CASSPRASMAETQYF.

The rearrangement uses TRBV5-4 and TRBJ2-1, with D tentatively TRBD2 (5 bases). The germline gives CDR1 SGHNT, CDR2 YYREEE (reference sequence). V lost 0 bases and J 9 bases, leaving 7 bases between the germline ends. The CDR3 loop spans 12 amino acids. The CDR3 coding sequence is TGTGCCAGCAGCTTGGGTGGAGGTGAGCAGTTCTTC. It codes for CASSLGGGEQFF.

The chain employs TRBV30 and TRBJ2-7; D is unresolved. CDR1 and CDR2 (germline): GTSNPN, SVGIG (reference sequence). This CDR3 region has 14 residues. Deletions cut 0 bases from V and 6 bases from J, with 15 bases between. CDR3 sequence (DNA): TGTGCCTGGAGTGTAATAACGGGCATCGGCGAGCAGTACTTC. Translation: CAWSVITGIGEQYF.

The V call is TRBV11-2, the J call TRBJ2-3, with 13 bases fitting TRBD2. CDR1 and CDR2 from the germline V gene are SGHAT and FQNNGV. The CDR3 spans 19 residues. V shed 1 base, J shed 1 base, and the junction held 8 bases outside the gene matches. CDR3 DNA sequence: TGTGCCAGCAGCTTAGTAGGACTAGCGGGAGCGGGTGGCACAGATACGCAGTATTTT. It is translated as CASSLVGLAGAGGTDTQYF.

This clone was found once. Different DNA sequences within this sample yield the same CDR3. This rearrangement joins TRBV27 to TRBJ1-1, with D hard to call. Germline loops: CDR1 MNHEY, CDR2 SMNVEV (reference sequence). The CDR3 has 13 residues. V lost 3 bases and J lost 1, with 6 bases in between. The CDR3 sequence: CASSFKENTEAFF. The DNA for the CDR3 is TGTGCCAGCAGTTTTAAAGAGAACACTGAAGCTTTCTTT.

This chain connects TRBV9 to TRBJ1-2; D gene ambiguous. This CDR3 has 14 amino acids. Germline CDR1 reads SGDLS; CDR2 reads YYNGEE. With 0 bases removed from V and 4 bases from J, the gap between germline ends came to 10 bases. CDR3 protein: CASSVDLGPYGYTF. The CDR3, as DNA: TGTGCCAGCAGCGTAGACCTGGGTCCCTATGGCTACACCTTC.

V gene TRBV2 combines with J gene TRBJ2-1; 9 positions agree with TRBD2. Losses at the gene ends were 3 bases for V and 8 bases for J; bases not matched to a gene: 11. Germline CDR1 reads SNHLY; CDR2 reads FYNNEI. The length of the CDR3 is 16 residues. Here the CDR3 reads CASSDTRLAGRYEQFF. The CDR3 nucleotides are TGTGCCAGCAGTGACACAAGGCTAGCGGGGAGGTATGAGCAGTTCTTC.

The chain combines TRBV18 with TRBJ2-7; either TRBD1 or TRBD2 may supply D (5 bases each). Germline CDR1 KGHSH, CDR2 LQKENI. The V and J ends lost 3 bases and 4 bases respectively, with 16 bases between them. This CDR3 has 15 amino acids. CDR3 loop: CASSPTGTSFYEQYF. The CDR3 bases are TGTGCCAGCTCACCGACCGGGACGTCGTTTTACGAGCAGTACTTC.

This chain links TRBV6-6 with TRBJ2-1; TRBD2 agrees at 9 bases. This CDR3 region has 15 residues. Looked up from germline, CDR1 is MNHNY and CDR2 is SVGAGI (reference sequence). After removal of 6 bases from V and 4 bases from J, the junction contained 7 bases not matched to a gene. The CDR3 region has the DNA TGTGCCAGCAGGCTAGCGGGACATCCTTACAATGAGCAGTTCTTC. Residues: CASRLAGHPYNEQFF.

The chain has TRBV5-1 and TRBJ2-1; a weak D match, TRBD2 (7 bases). The CDR3 consists of 16 residues. Deletions cut 4 bases from V and 0 bases from J, with 14 bases between. Germline-derived CDR1 and CDR2 are SGHRS and YFSETQ. The CDR3 reads CASSPGGGGSYNEQFF. The CDR3 nucleotides are TGCGCCAGCAGCCCCGGAGGGGGGGGCTCCTACAATGAGCAGTTCTTC.

This clone was seen a single time. This chain connects TRBV5-1 to TRBJ2-6, with 9 bases lining up with TRBD1. The CDR3 length is 19 residues. With V trimmed by 2 bases and J by 3 bases, 12 bases remained unmatched. Germline loops: CDR1 SGHRS, CDR2 YFSETQ. DNA for the CDR3: TGCGCCAGCAGCTTTCCTGAACCGGGACAGGGAGGTGGGGCCAACGTCCTGACTTTC. Its protein is CASSFPEPGQGGGANVLTF.

The gene calls are TRBV7-9 and TRBJ2-7; D not resolved. CDR1 and CDR2 from the germline V gene are SEHNR and FQNEAQ (reference sequence). This CDR3 comprises 16 residues. V was pared by 5 bases and J by 5 bases, with 22 bases between. CDR3 amino acids: CASSHTVAGRFDEQYF. CDR3 nucleotides: TGTGCCAGCAGCCATACCGTGGCAGGTCGGTTCGACGAGCAGTACTTC.